Following are 28 T cell receptor beta chains from one sample sequenced in a study of Graves' ophthalmopathy and Graves' hyperthyroidism. RNA transcripts were the template, and TCR beta CDR3 regions were amplified from them. HTBI primers were used in a first-round RT-PCR, which preceded a second-round multiplex PCR. A single record per CDR3 protein comes from TCRdb applying MiXCR to the multiplex PCR reads. The data show about 220,000 distinct CDR3 sequences, about 22% seen once. Sequencing was carried out using peripheral blood. The receptors come from a woman in her forties or fifties with Graves' ophthalmopathy.

This clonotype was found many times. The chain joins TRBV5-1 to TRBJ2-7; 8 bases map to TRBD2. J gave up 4 bases and V 2 bases, and 11 bases lay outside the gene matches. The CDR3 extends over 16 amino acids. Germline V gives CDR1 SGHRS, CDR2 YFSETQ. CDR3 amino acids: CASSLSGAGGNYEQYF. The CDR3 DNA reads TGCGCCAGCAGCTTATCGGGCGCGGGAGGTAATTACGAGCAGTACTTC.

This clonotype was seen ten or more times. This chain uses TRBV20-1 with TRBJ1-5; TRBD1 matches at 7 bases. Looked up from germline, CDR1 is DFQATT and CDR2 is SNEGSKA (reference sequence). The J segment lost 3 bases and the V segment lost 1 base, leaving 9 bases of the junction unmatched. The CDR3 runs 16 residues. DNA of the CDR3: TGCAGTGCTAGAGGGTCCGGCAGGGGGTACAATCAGCCCCAGCATTTT. Translating gives CSARGSGRGYNQPQHF.

Concerning this clonotype: A much larger clone lies one base from this, so it may be a read error. The V gene is TRBV5-1, the J gene TRBJ1-2; tentatively, D is TRBD1 (5 bases). V shed 3 bases and J shed 9 bases, with 18 bases lying between them. Germline V lookup: CDR1 SGHRS, CDR2 YFSETQ. CDR3 size: 14 residues. The CDR3 sequence is CASSSAAEGYSYTF. CDR3 nucleotides: TGCGCCAGCAGCTCCGCAGCCGAGGGGTATAGCTACACCTTC.

At least ten counts were recorded for this clonotype. This chain connects TRBV9 to TRBJ2-5, with D unresolved. The CDR3 totals 14 residues. Looked up from germline, CDR1 is SGDLS and CDR2 is YYNGEE. Trimming cost V 3 bases and J 4 bases, with 13 bases left between them. The CDR3 sequence is CASSGRLGGETQYF. The CDR3 nucleotides are TGTGCCAGCAGCGGTCGTCTCGGCGGAGAGACCCAGTACTTC.

A few counts support this clonotype. The chain has TRBV28 and TRBJ2-7; no definite D call. CDR1 and CDR2 (germline): MDHEN, SYDVKM. V was clipped by 1 base and J by 4 bases, with 14 bases between them. The CDR3 totals 15 residues. The CDR3 DNA reads TGTGCCAGCAGTTTATATGGGGTAGCCCGTTACGAGCAGTACTTC. Protein product: CASSLYGVARYEQYF.

This clonotype was picked up many times. The chain combines TRBV27 with TRBJ2-7; 7 bases line up with TRBD1. Trimming removed 6 bases from V and 5 bases from J; junction bases left unmatched: 22. The V gene's germline CDR1 is MNHEY and CDR2 SMNVEV (reference sequence). The CDR3 loop spans 18 amino acids. CDR3: CASRPTTNRGRSVHEQYF. The CDR3 DNA is TGTGCCAGCAGGCCAACGACGAACAGGGGTAGGTCTGTCCACGAGCAGTACTTC.

The chain has TRBV12-3 or TRBV12-4 and TRBJ1-1; the match to TRBD1 covers 7 bases. The CDR3 loop spans 15 amino acids. V lost 6 bases to trimming and J lost 4 bases; unmatched junction nucleotides: 11. The CDR3: CASSTRQGRATEAFF. The CDR3 DNA reads TGTGCCAGCAGCACTAGACAGGGAAGGGCCACTGAAGCTTTCTTT.

This clonotype was detected many times. This rearrangement joins TRBV30 to TRBJ1-3; D not certain. Trimming cost V 0 bases and J 1 base, with 4 bases left between them. The CDR3 contains 13 residues. Per germline, CDR1 GTSNPN and CDR2 SVGIG (reference sequence). The CDR3 bases are TGTGCCTGGAGTGTATCGTCTGGAAACACCATATATTTT. It is translated as CAWSVSSGNTIYF.

There are many counts of this clonotype. The chain has TRBV14 and TRBJ2-2; unclear D gene. From germline, CDR1 is SGHDN and CDR2 FVKESK. The CDR3 sequence is 14 residues long. V lost 2 bases to trimming and J lost 0 bases, with 4 bases between them. CDR3 sequence (DNA): TGTGCCAGCAGCCAAATGGCGAACACCGGGGAGCTGTTTTTT. As protein: CASSQMANTGELFF.

This clonotype has ten or more counts. The rearrangement joins TRBV7-9 to TRBJ1-1, with D unclear. In germline, CDR1 is SEHNR, CDR2 FQNEAQ (reference sequence). Trimming left V 2 bases short and J 0 bases short, with 10 bases between. The CDR3 has 15 residues. The CDR3 sequence is CASSLITGLNTEAFF. CDR3 sequence (DNA): TGTGCCAGCAGCTTAATCACTGGGTTGAACACTGAAGCTTTCTTT.

The V gene is TRBV6-1, the J gene TRBJ1-2; 7 nucleotides line up with TRBD1. Germline V gene data show CDR1 as MNHNS and CDR2 as SASEGT. CDR3 size: 13 residues. The junction had 7 bases not matched to a gene; V was cut back by 6 bases and J by 6 bases. CDR3 amino acids: CASRPTGLNGYTF. The CDR3 region has the DNA TGTGCCAGCAGGCCGACAGGGTTAAATGGCTACACCTTC.

In this sample, this clonotype turned up many times. The chain recombines TRBV6-6 with TRBJ2-4; D remains unclear. Per germline, CDR1 MNHNY and CDR2 SVGAGI (reference sequence). Trimming stripped 0 bases from V and 8 bases from J, with 5 bases between. This CDR3 is 12 amino acids long. The CDR3 DNA reads as TGTGCCAGCAGTTACTCTCGCGACATTCAGTACTTC. The encoded protein is CASSYSRDIQYF.

This clonotype was found a few times. The V and J genes are TRBV19 and TRBJ1-5, with a weak D call TRBD1 (6 bases). Germline assignment: CDR1 LNHDA and CDR2 SQIVND (reference sequence). The CDR3 runs to 14 residues. V gave up 3 bases and J gave up 6 bases, with 12 bases separating them. The CDR3 nucleotides are TGTGCCAGTAGTATTTTCGGCAGGGGTCAGCCCCAGCATTTT. Translation gives CASSIFGRGQPQHF. Together with reference TRBV19 and TRBJ1-5, the CDR3 gives the full variable domain: DGGITQSPKYLFRKEGQNVTLSCEQNLNHDAMYWYRQDPGQGLRLIYYSQIVNDFQKGDIAEGYSVSREKKESFPLTVTSAQKNPTAFYLCASSIFGRGQPQHFGDGTRLSIL.

The chain employs TRBV30 and TRBJ2-2; D tentatively reads TRBD1 or TRBD2 (5 bases each). Germline V lookup: CDR1 GTSNPN, CDR2 SVGIG (reference sequence). V was pared by 2 bases and J by 6 bases, with 10 bases between. This CDR3 has 13 residues. This CDR3 reads CAWSRPGPGELFF. In DNA form, the CDR3 reads TGTGCCTGGAGTCGACCGGGACCCGGGGAGCTGTTTTTT.

At least ten counts were recorded for this clonotype. The genes are TRBV6-5 and TRBJ2-7, with a possible D match to TRBD1 (6 bases). Germline V gene data show CDR1 as MNHEY and CDR2 as SVGAGI. CDR3 length equals 13 residues. V shed 6 bases and J shed 0 bases, with 9 bases lying between them. The CDR3 protein is CASRGQSSYEQYF. The CDR3, as DNA: TGTGCCAGCAGGGGACAAAGCTCCTACGAGCAGTACTTC.

This clonotype was observed many times. The V gene is TRBV6-2 or TRBV6-3, the J gene TRBJ2-7, with D unclear. V was trimmed by 4 bases and J by 2 bases, leaving 12 bases between them. The germline V gene encodes CDR1 MNHEY and CDR2 SVGEGT. This CDR3 is built from 14 residues. CDR3 coding DNA: TGTGCCAGCAGTTTCTCCGGAACAACCTACGAGCAGTACTTC. It yields the protein CASSFSGTTYEQYF.

This clonotype was recorded many times. The chain uses TRBV28 and TRBJ1-2; the D gene is possibly TRBD1 (6 bases). Trimming took 8 bases from V and 7 from J, leaving 17 bases between them. The CDR3 length is 13 residues. In germline, CDR1 is MDHEN, CDR2 SYDVKM. The CDR3 DNA reads TGTGCCAGCCAGACTCAGGGACAAGGTGGCTACACCTTC. It translates to CASQTQGQGGYTF.

This clonotype showed up many times. The CDR3 spells CSAVGGREQYF. For the CDR3, the DNA is TGCAGTGCCGTGGGAGGGCGCGAGCAGTACTTC. V usage is TRBV20-1 and J usage is TRBJ2-7, with TRBD2 matching over 7 bases. Germline loops: CDR1 DFQATT, CDR2 SNEGSKA (reference sequence). Trimming cost V 6 bases and J 6 bases; bases outside gene matches: 5. The CDR3 contains 11 residues.

This clonotype was counted between two and nine times. The gene calls are TRBV5-1 and TRBJ2-2; a possible D gene is TRBD2 (6 bases). This CDR3 contains 15 residues. Trimming stripped 0 bases from V and 5 bases from J, with 11 bases between. Looked up from germline, CDR1 is SGHRS and CDR2 is YFSETQ. This chain's CDR3 is CASSLASGVTGELFF. For the CDR3, the DNA is TGCGCCAGCAGCTTGGCCTCGGGGGTAACCGGGGAGCTGTTTTTT.

The chain uses TRBV30 and TRBJ2-7, with a tentative D call TRBD2 (5 bases). This CDR3 comprises 13 residues. The germline V and J ends were trimmed by 7 bases and 2 bases, with 15 bases remaining between them. CDR1 is GTSNPN and CDR2 is SVGIG in the germline V gene (reference sequence). CDR3 residues: CAYGGSRAYEQYF. Written as DNA, the CDR3 is TGTGCCTACGGAGGTAGTAGGGCCTACGAGCAGTACTTC.

There are many counts of this clonotype. The V and J genes are TRBV29-1 and TRBJ1-5, with no clear D. The CDR3 spans 13 residues. With 7 bases removed from V and 2 bases from J, the gap between germline ends came to 12 bases. Germline CDR1 and CDR2: SQVTM and ANQGSEA. CDR3 nucleotides: TGCAGCGCCCAAGGGCGGCGCAATCAGCCCCAGCATTTT. It encodes CSAQGRRNQPQHF.

The chain recombines TRBV7-9 with TRBJ2-7; 8 bases map to TRBD2. CDR3 length: 15 residues. V was pared by 2 bases and J by 6 bases, with 9 bases of the junction left unmatched. CDR1 is SEHNR and CDR2 is FQNEAQ in the germline V gene (reference sequence). CDR3 sequence reads: CASSLWGRGGGEQYF. CDR3 nucleotide sequence: TGTGCCAGCAGCTTATGGGGCCGGGGGGGCGGCGAGCAGTACTTC.

Points on this clonotype: Given a much more abundant clone one base away, this may be a read error. The genes are TRBV6-1 and TRBJ1-2, with D unclear. Germline CDR1 and CDR2: MNHNS and SASEGT. CDR3 length: 14 amino acids. V dropped 2 bases and J dropped 4 bases, with 11 bases sitting between them. The CDR3 DNA sequence: TGTGCCAGCAGTGAATTCGGGTGGTCCTATGGCTACACCTTC. Protein sequence: CASSEFGWSYGYTF.

In this sample, this clonotype turned up many times. The rearrangement links TRBV6-5 to TRBJ1-3; D gene ambiguous. The V end lost 1 base, the J end lost 4 bases, and 5 bases lay between the germline ends. Germline assignment: CDR1 MNHEY and CDR2 SVGAGI. This CDR3 is 13 amino acids long. This CDR3 is CASSYFAGNTIYF. The CDR3 DNA sequence: TGTGCCAGCAGTTACTTTGCCGGAAACACCATATATTTT.

This clonotype has a count of ten or more. A much larger clone differs from this one at a single base, so this may be a read error. The chain employs TRBV6-1 and TRBJ2-5; unclear D gene. Per germline, CDR1 MNHNS and CDR2 SASEGT. This CDR3 has 14 amino acids. The germline V and J ends were trimmed by 0 bases and 8 bases, with 13 bases remaining between them. In DNA, the CDR3 is TGTGCCAGCAGTGAAGCAGGAAGGTCAAGTACCCAGTACTTC. It yields the protein CASSEAGRSSTQYF.

There are many counts of this clonotype. The chain is built from TRBV2 and TRBJ1-1, with 7 bases matching TRBD1. V was pared by 8 bases and J by 5 bases, with 8 bases of the junction left unmatched. The germline V gene encodes CDR1 SNHLY and CDR2 FYNNEI. The CDR3 length is 13 residues. DNA for the CDR3: TGTGCCAGCGTCGCAGGGGGGGGGACTGAAGCTTTCTTT. Its translation is CASVAGGGTEAFF.

This clonotype was found many times. The chain employs TRBV10-3 and TRBJ2-7; D gene unclear. This CDR3 comprises 14 residues. Per the germline V gene, CDR1 is ENHRY and CDR2 is SYGVKD. V lost 3 bases and J 0 bases, leaving 9 bases between the germline ends. The CDR3 DNA reads as TGTGCCATCAGTGAACGTGCTAGCTCCTACGAGCAGTACTTC. This gives the protein CAISERASSYEQYF.

This clonotype was found many times. The V gene is TRBV12-3 or TRBV12-4, the J gene TRBJ1-5, with D unresolved. V gave up 2 bases and J gave up 1 base, with 3 bases separating them. This CDR3 comprises 13 residues. The CDR3 reads CASSLSSNQPQHF. The CDR3 DNA is TGTGCCAGCAGTTTATCGAGCAATCAGCCCCAGCATTTT.